These T cell receptor beta chains were read from a single sample in a study of T cell responses to AZD1222 COVID-19 vaccine. The method was immunoSEQ multiplex PCR; TCRdb's version includes in-frame clones alone and lacks a portion of them. The table lists 120,000 or so clones, roughly 88% of them singletons, with approximately 4.5% in the top ten. The sample consisted of peripheral blood, taken on day 0 of MenACWY control vaccination. These receptors all come from an adult in good health. Each CDR3 is given with its conserved first and last residue. The order of the fields is J gene, clone size, D gene, V gene, CDR3 protein, CDR3 DNA. D genes are given only for firm matches. Size is stated for part of the rows, as once, few or many counts, or as a class when the clone is expanded.

TRBJ1-2 . TRBD1 TRBV5-4 CASSQPGTGGRDGYTF TGTGCCAGCAGCCAACCCGGGACAGGGGGCCGCGATGGCTACACCTTC
TRBJ2-7 once TRBD2 TRBV3-1/TRBV3-2 CASSHSGLAGVSEQYF TGTGCCAGCAGCCACTCCGGACTAGCGGGCGTGTCCGAGCAGTACTTC
TRBJ2-3 . TRBD1 TRBV5-4 CASSQDRGRDTQYF TGTGCCAGCAGCCAGGACAGGGGAAGGGATACGCAGTATTTT
TRBJ1-1 few . TRBV13 CASSLGHF TGTGCCAGCAGCTTAGGCCACTTT
TRBJ2-3 few . TRBV9 CASSLTTDTQYF TGTGCCAGCAGCCTAACCACAGATACGCAGTATTTT
TRBJ2-5 . . TRBV11-2 CASSLVRTRTYQETQYF TGTGCCAGCAGCTTAGTCCGGACAAGAACGTACCAAGAGACCCAGTACTTC
TRBJ2-5 . TRBD1 TRBV2 CASSPGTGERETQYF TGTGCCAGCAGCCCCGGGACAGGGGAACGGGAGACCCAGTACTTC
TRBJ2-6 . TRBD2 TRBV5-1 CASSWQNSGTGANVLTF TGCGCCAGCAGCTGGCAGAATAGCGGGACTGGGGCCAACGTCCTGACTTTC
TRBJ2-1 . . TRBV11-2 CASSLGGTYNEQFF TGTGCCAGCAGCTTAGGGGGGACCTACAATGAGCAGTTCTTC
TRBJ2-3 . TRBD2 TRBV27 CASRQGLAGTSSTDTQYF TGTGCCAGCAGACAAGGACTAGCGGGAACAAGTAGCACAGATACGCAGTATTTT
TRBJ1-2 few TRBD1 TRBV24-1 CATSDLDRGQGYTF TGTGCCACCAGTGATTTAGACAGGGGTCAAGGCTACACCTTC
TRBJ2-1 . TRBD1 TRBV6-5 CASSYSWGQGYNEQFF TGTGCCAGCAGTTACTCTTGGGGACAGGGATACAATGAGCAGTTCTTC
TRBJ1-1 . . TRBV28 CASSSWGGGSTEAFF TGTGCCAGCAGCTCCTGGGGGGGCGGGAGCACTGAAGCTTTCTTT
TRBJ2-7 . TRBD2 TRBV6-6 CASSHGTSGKIDEQYF TGTGCCAGCAGTCACGGGACTAGCGGGAAGATCGACGAGCAGTACTTC
TRBJ2-1 . . TRBV5-4 CASSPTGSYNEQFF TGTGCCAGCAGCCCGACGGGTTCCTACAATGAGCAGTTCTTC
TRBJ2-1 . . TRBV7-3 CASSLTGTSHNEQFF TGTGCCAGCAGCTTAACGGGAACTAGCCACAATGAGCAGTTCTTC
TRBJ1-6 . TRBD1 TRBV7-9 CASSPGGWSGGLLSPLHF TGTGCCAGCAGCCCAGGGGGATGGTCCGGGGGATTGTTATCACCCCTCCACTTT
TRBJ1-5 . . TRBV6-2/TRBV6-3 CASSYRFGQGFQPQHF TGTGCCAGCAGTTACCGGTTTGGGCAGGGCTTTCAGCCCCAGCATTTT
TRBJ1-1 . . TRBV5-1 CASSFQGGGAFF TGCGCCAGCAGCTTCCAGGGAGGAGGCGCTTTCTTT
TRBJ2-1 . TRBD1 TRBV13 CASSHRRDRDYNEQFF TGTGCCAGCAGTCACCGCCGGGACAGGGATTACAATGAGCAGTTCTTC
TRBJ1-1 . . TRBV19 CASSSDRVVGAFF TGTGCCAGTAGTTCAGACCGGGTGGTGGGGGCTTTCTTT
TRBJ1-4 . . TRBV19 CASSIVGSGEKLFF TGTGCCAGTAGTATAGTTGGCTCCGGAGAAAAACTGTTTTTT
TRBJ1-1 . . TRBV18 CASSPLAGGGDEAFF TGTGCCAGCTCACCCCTTGCGGGGGGCGGCGATGAAGCTTTCTTT
TRBJ1-1 . . TRBV28 CASSLRNTEAFF TGTGCCAGCAGTTTGCGGAACACTGAAGCTTTCTTT
TRBJ1-1 . . TRBV19 CASSISRGPFAEAFF TGTGCCAGTAGTATAAGTAGGGGACCCTTCGCTGAAGCTTTCTTT
TRBJ1-1 . . TRBV27 CASSSMPTENTEAFF TGTGCCAGCAGTTCCATGCCTACAGAGAACACTGAAGCTTTCTTT
TRBJ2-3 once . TRBV4-2 CASSQGGEALTDTQYF TGTGCCAGCAGCCAAGGAGGGGAGGCGCTGACAGATACGCAGTATTTT
TRBJ1-1 once . TRBV28 CASSSTAPWEWKNTEAFF TGTGCCAGCAGTTCTACCGCCCCATGGGAGTGGAAGAACACTGAAGCTTTCTTT
TRBJ2-5 . TRBD2 TRBV7-6 CASSLTGGWETQYF TGTGCCAGCAGCTTAACGGGAGGGTGGGAGACCCAGTACTTC
TRBJ1-4 . . TRBV3-1/TRBV3-2 CASSQVRGGEKLFF TGTGCCAGCAGCCAAGTCAGGGGCGGTGAAAAACTGTTTTTT
TRBJ1-6 . . TRBV19 CASTPLPHRNSNSPLHF TGTGCCAGTACCCCCCTCCCCCACAGGAATAGTAATTCACCCCTCCACTTT
TRBJ2-5 . TRBD1 TRBV4-1 CASSQGQGAIQETQYF TGCGCCAGCAGCCAAGGACAGGGGGCCATCCAAGAGACCCAGTACTTC
TRBJ1-2 . TRBD1 TRBV30 CAWKTQGWGGYTF TGTGCCTGGAAGACACAGGGGTGGGGTGGCTACACCTTC
TRBJ2-1 . . TRBV7-3 CASSLTGDPYNEQFF TGTGCCAGCAGCTTAACGGGGGATCCCTACAATGAGCAGTTCTTC
TRBJ2-2 . . TRBV7-9 CASTLFGGELFF TGTGCCAGCACCCTTTTTGGCGGGGAGCTGTTTTTT
TRBJ2-7 once TRBD2 TRBV28 CASSNLVLRLIRTSGIDEQYF TGTGCCAGCAGCAATTTAGTATTGCGATTGATTCGGACTAGCGGGATCGACGAGCAGTACTTC
TRBJ2-7 once TRBD2 TRBV5-1 CASSKYGAAGGPSYEQYF TGCGCCAGCAGCAAATACGGGGCCGCGGGAGGGCCCTCCTACGAGCAGTACTTC
TRBJ1-5 . . TRBV15 CATSRDRDWVSNQPQHF TGTGCCACCAGCAGAGATCGGGACTGGGTAAGCAATCAGCCCCAGCATTTT
TRBJ1-5 once . TRBV19 CASSQEPQPQHF TGTGCCAGTAGCCAGGAACCCCAGCCCCAGCATTTT
TRBJ2-3 . . TRBV5-1 CASSYLVPYTDTQYF TGCGCCAGCAGCTATTTAGTTCCCTACACAGATACGCAGTATTTT
TRBJ1-1 once . TRBV19 CASSPGAGAEAFF TGTGCCAGTAGTCCGGGGGCAGGGGCTGAAGCTTTCTTT
TRBJ2-7 . TRBD2 TRBV5-1 CASSLVAGSSYEQYF TGCGCCAGCAGCTTGGTAGCGGGATCGTCCTACGAGCAGTACTTC
TRBJ1-1 once . TRBV3-1/TRBV3-2 CASSQGWKDTEAFF TGTGCCAGCAGCCAAGGATGGAAGGACACTGAAGCTTTCTTT
TRBJ1-6 once . TRBV5-1 CASSLGGGLSSPLHF TGCGCCAGCAGCTTGGGCGGGGGCTTAAGTTCACCCCTCCACTTT
TRBJ1-3 . . TRBV15 CATAKDISGNTIYF TGTGCCACCGCCAAGGACATCTCTGGAAACACCATATATTTT
TRBJ1-2 . TRBD1 TRBV3-1/TRBV3-2 CASSQDGTGGDYGYTF TGTGCCAGCAGCCAAGATGGGACAGGGGGCGACTATGGCTACACCTTC
TRBJ1-4 . . TRBV19 CASSIWNGEKLFF TGTGCCAGTAGTATTTGGAATGGTGAAAAACTGTTTTTT
TRBJ2-1 . TRBD2 TRBV5-4 CASSLSTSVHNEQFF TGTGCCAGCAGCTTGTCGACTAGCGTACACAATGAGCAGTTCTTC
TRBJ2-3 . . TRBV30 CAWSVGWRGTDTQYF TGTGCCTGGAGTGTAGGATGGCGGGGCACAGATACGCAGTATTTT
TRBJ1-5 few . TRBV6-5 CASSYYRDRNQPQHF TGTGCCAGCAGTTATTACAGGGACCGCAATCAGCCCCAGCATTTT
TRBJ2-7 . . TRBV5-4 CASSKPGNTYEQYF TGTGCCAGCAGCAAACCGGGCAATACCTACGAGCAGTACTTC
TRBJ2-1 . TRBD2 TRBV10-3 CAISGTSGGAHEQFF TGTGCCATCAGCGGGACTAGCGGGGGGGCCCATGAGCAGTTCTTC
TRBJ1-5 . . TRBV7-8 CASSYRDASNQPQHF TGTGCCAGCAGCTACAGGGATGCAAGCAATCAGCCCCAGCATTTT
TRBJ2-1 . TRBD2 TRBV12-5 CASGLVPGTSGHNEQFF TGTGCTAGTGGTTTGGTCCCAGGGACTAGCGGCCACAATGAGCAGTTCTTC
TRBJ1-1 . TRBD1 TRBV19 CASSRGGALNTEAFF TGTGCCAGTAGTAGAGGGGGCGCCTTGAACACTGAAGCTTTCTTT